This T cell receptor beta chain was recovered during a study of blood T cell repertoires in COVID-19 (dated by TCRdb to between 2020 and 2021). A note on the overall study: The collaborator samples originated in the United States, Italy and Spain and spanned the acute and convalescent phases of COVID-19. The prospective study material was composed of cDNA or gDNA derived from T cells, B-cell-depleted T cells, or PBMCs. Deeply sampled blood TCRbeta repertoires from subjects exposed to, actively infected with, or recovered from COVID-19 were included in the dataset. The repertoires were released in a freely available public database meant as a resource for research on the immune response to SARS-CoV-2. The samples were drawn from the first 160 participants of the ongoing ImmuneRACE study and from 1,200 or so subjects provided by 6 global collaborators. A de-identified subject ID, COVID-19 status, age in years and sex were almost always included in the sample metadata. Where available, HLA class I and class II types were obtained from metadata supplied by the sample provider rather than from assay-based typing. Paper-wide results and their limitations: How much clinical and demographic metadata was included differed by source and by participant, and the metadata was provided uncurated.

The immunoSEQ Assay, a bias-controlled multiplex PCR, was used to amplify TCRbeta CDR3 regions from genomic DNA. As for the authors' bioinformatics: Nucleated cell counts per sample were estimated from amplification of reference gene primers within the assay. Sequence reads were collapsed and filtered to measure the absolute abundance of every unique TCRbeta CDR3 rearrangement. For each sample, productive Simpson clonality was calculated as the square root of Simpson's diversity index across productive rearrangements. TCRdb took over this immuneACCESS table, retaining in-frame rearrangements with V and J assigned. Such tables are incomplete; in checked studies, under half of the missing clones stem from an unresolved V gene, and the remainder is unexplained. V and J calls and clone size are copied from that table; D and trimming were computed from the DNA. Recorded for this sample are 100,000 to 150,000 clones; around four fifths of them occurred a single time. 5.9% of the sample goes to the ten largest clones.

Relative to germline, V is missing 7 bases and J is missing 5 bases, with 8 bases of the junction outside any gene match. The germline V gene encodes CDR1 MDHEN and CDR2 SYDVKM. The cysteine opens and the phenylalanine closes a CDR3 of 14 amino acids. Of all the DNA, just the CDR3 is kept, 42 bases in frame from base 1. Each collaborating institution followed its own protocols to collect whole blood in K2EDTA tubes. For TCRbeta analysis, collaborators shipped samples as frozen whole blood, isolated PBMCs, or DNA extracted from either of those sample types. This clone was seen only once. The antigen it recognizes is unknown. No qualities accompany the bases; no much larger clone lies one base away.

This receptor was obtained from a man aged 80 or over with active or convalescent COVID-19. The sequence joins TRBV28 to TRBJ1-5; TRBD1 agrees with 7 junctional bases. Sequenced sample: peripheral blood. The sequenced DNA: TGTGCCAGCACGACGTGGCAGGGGGATCAGCCCCAGCATTTT. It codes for CASTTWQGDQPQHF.